This is a list of T cell receptor beta chains from one sample in a study of T cells in localized non-small cell lung cancer. TCRdb's copy holds only in-frame clones and misses some; the assay was immunoSEQ multiplex PCR. The sample comprises some 85,000 clones, roughly 80% of which are singletons, and roughly 19% rests with the top ten. Source: PBMCs, taken before any cancer treatment. The receptors originated from a man aged 40-75 years with stage II squamous cell lung carcinoma. CDR3s leave out the opening cysteine and the closing phenylalanine or tryptophan. Expanded clones get a size class; other rows say once, few or many, or leave the size out.

clone_size v_call cdr3_aa
NA TRBV18 ASSPEQGTGNQPQH
NA TRBV19 ASSITRGSGRPREQF
once TRBV28 ASSTTGSAENTIY
NA TRBV29-1 SVGSGVGYT
few TRBV7-6 ASSSDPFTKNIQY
NA TRBV29-1 SVEPSAETQY
NA TRBV10-3 AIKPDEAVNSPLH
once TRBV15 ATSRDMIYEQY
NA TRBV7-2 ASSLWTGGGSYNSPLH
NA TRBV7-8 ASSGGGILSGANVLT
NA TRBV18 ASSLGGRAVETQY
NA TRBV18 ASSSDRGANQPQH
NA TRBV29-1 SGRDNSYGYT
NA TRBV7-6 ASTSGLSSYNEQF
NA TRBV5-1 ASSGSGTSQETQY
NA TRBV6-1 ASSEGTGDSPLH
NA TRBV7-7 ASSLDGNGPQH
NA TRBV5-8 ASSRRRAREQY
many TRBV29-1 SVAETGQPQH
NA TRBV28 ASRLYGQGGLGYEQY
NA TRBV4-3 ASSQGASGGALETQY
NA TRBV27 ASSWDREGEQY
NA TRBV19 ASSTSFSRVGGVGDTQY
NA TRBV4-1 ASSQEGRGPYEQY
few TRBV27 ASSPALGRGELF
NA TRBV2 ASSVIVEKLF
once TRBV6-6 ASLGLLAGEDIKQY
NA TRBV7-9 ASSLGVGGALGRETQY
NA TRBV19 ASSTSGTEAF
once TRBV7-9 ASSQLRAGGRTDTQY
NA TRBV7-8 ASSLAPGGYGYT
NA TRBV7-9 ASSLPGQGTSGNTIY
NA TRBV11-2 ASSLNWRSGNTIY
NA TRBV9 ASSSLVSGGGETQY
NA TRBV7-2 ASSFSRVGGTGELF
once TRBV5-1 ASSLGWRDGYT
NA TRBV5-6 ASSYRGQEFYGYT
NA TRBV2 ATVRQTSSYEQY
NA TRBV5-1 ASSPGTFYLPTNEKLF
NA TRBV7-2 ASSRGQGETQY
NA TRBV4-3 ASSQLQVAYGYT
NA TRBV28 ASSLPGANVLT
NA TRBV7-8 ASSPRGARVNEQF
NA TRBV7-8 ASSQTGGSSYGYT
NA TRBV15 ATSRDRSSYNEQF
NA TRBV19 ASSIGQAGTGELF
NA TRBV2 ASSGEEPQH
NA TRBV5-4 ASSSYRGSDTQY
NA TRBV7-6 ASSLSGRAARRTQETQY
NA TRBV11-2 ASSEGYLGETQY
NA TRBV18 ASSPAQGYGYT
NA TRBV2 ASGPEMGTEAF
NA TRBV10-3 AISEAGTGYEQF
NA TRBV6-1 ASSGQGSTETQY
NA TRBV5-6 ASSLAQGGTEAF
once TRBV7-7 ASSPDGNTEAF